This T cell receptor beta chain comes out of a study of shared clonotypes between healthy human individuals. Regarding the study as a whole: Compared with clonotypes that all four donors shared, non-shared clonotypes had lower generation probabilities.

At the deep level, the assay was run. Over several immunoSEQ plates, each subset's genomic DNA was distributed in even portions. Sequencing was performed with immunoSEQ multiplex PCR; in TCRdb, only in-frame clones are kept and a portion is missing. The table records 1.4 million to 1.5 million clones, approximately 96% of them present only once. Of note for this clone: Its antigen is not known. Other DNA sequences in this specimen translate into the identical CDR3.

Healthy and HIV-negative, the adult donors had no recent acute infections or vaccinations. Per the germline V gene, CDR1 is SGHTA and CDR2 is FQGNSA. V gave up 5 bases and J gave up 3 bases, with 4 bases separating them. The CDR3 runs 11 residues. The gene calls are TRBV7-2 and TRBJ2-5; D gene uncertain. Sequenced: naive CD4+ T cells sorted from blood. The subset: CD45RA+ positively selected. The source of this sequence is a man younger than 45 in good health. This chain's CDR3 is CASSPKETQYF. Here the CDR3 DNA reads TGTGCCAGCAGCCCTAAAGAGACCCAGTACTTC.